This TCR beta chain was obtained from a study of cytomegalovirus exposure and HLA in healthy donors. Trimming took 1 base from V and 4 from J, leaving 17 bases between them. CDR3 size: 16 residues. Germline V gene data show CDR1 as LGHNA and CDR2 as YNFKEQ. Primers for the PCR totalled 60 Vbeta and 13 Jbeta. Using immunoSEQ multiplex PCR, the repertoire was profiled, and TCRdb retains in-frame clones only, with some absent. The sample consists of 180,000 or so clones, 80% to 90% of them appearing once. The receptor was isolated from a woman aged 18-30 years in good health and CMV-seropositive. Sequencing was done on a sample of PBMCs. This chain uses TRBV4-2 with TRBJ2-7, with D maybe TRBD2 (6 bases). Written as DNA, the CDR3 is TGTGCCAGCAGCCAAGCGGGGGAGCGTGGTCTGTACGAGCAGTACTTC. Its translation is CASSQAGERGLYEQYF.